This T cell receptor (beta chain) was captured by sequencing in a study of cytomegalovirus exposure and HLA in healthy donors. Germline values: CDR1 MDHEN, CDR2 SYDVKM. Unmatched junction bases numbered 8, after V lost 3 bases and J lost 1 base. The CDR3 length is 17 residues. Sequenced by immunoSEQ multiplex PCR; TCRdb stores in-frame clones only, minus some. The sample yields 140,000 to 150,000 clones, 94% seen once. The origin of this receptor is a man between 18 and 35 years old in good health and CMV-seropositive. Sequences were obtained from PBMCs. This rearrangement joins TRBV28 to TRBJ2-7, with 11 bases lining up with TRBD2. CDR3 DNA sequence: TGTGCCAGCAGTTTTTTCACTAGCGGGAGTTTTTCCTACGAGCAGTACTTC. This sequence encodes CASSFFTSGSFSYEQYF.